Presented here are 5 T cell receptor beta chains from one specimen sequenced in a study of vaccination and CD4 T cells after COVID-19. Treatment specified: approximately nine-day PBMC culture with coronavirus spike peptide pools or control peptides (ViraFEST assay). Scientists ran DNA taken from cultured CD4+ T cells through the Oncomine TCR Beta short-read assay for sequencing. From the PCR reads, TCRdb called clonotypes with MiXCR, one entry per CDR3 protein. Among about 20,000 distinct CDR3 sequences listed, just over 45% were seen once. Which antigens these TCRs recognize remains unknown. Specimen: CD4+ T cells from blood, cultured in vitro, collected after SARS-CoV-2 vaccination. The receptor source for this set is a human donor who had recovered from COVID-19.

The chain has TRBV18 and TRBJ1-1, with D possibly matching TRBD1 (5 bases). The CDR3 spans 18 residues. CDR1 is KGHSH and CDR2 is LQKENI in the germline V gene. V dropped 1 base and J dropped 0 bases, with 18 bases sitting between them. The CDR3 DNA follows: TGTGCCAGCTCACCACTCCCATTCGGACAAGAACTGAACACTGAAGCTTTCTTT. Its protein is CASSPLPFGQELNTEAFF.

V usage is TRBV5-1 and J usage is TRBJ1-6; 7 bases line up with TRBD1. From germline, CDR1 is SGHRS and CDR2 YFSETQ. The CDR3 runs 13 residues. Trimming took 5 bases from V and 6 from J; bases not matched to a gene: 2. The CDR3 loop is CASSRQGNSPLHF. In DNA, the CDR3 is TGCGCCAGCAGTAGACAGGGTAATTCACCCCTCCACTTT.

The V and J genes are TRBV4-2 and TRBJ1-6, with 8 positions matching TRBD1. The junction had 4 bases not matched to a gene; V was cut back by 1 base and J by 8 bases. Germline V lookup: CDR1 LGHNA, CDR2 YNFKEQ. The CDR3 totals 15 residues. The CDR3, as DNA: TGTGCCAGCAGCCAAGGGACAGGGACCGATTCACCCCTCCACTTT. Translated, it gives CASSQGTGTDSPLHF.

The chain combines TRBV7-9 with TRBJ1-1, with a possible D match to TRBD1 (6 bases). The germline V gene encodes CDR1 SEHNR and CDR2 FQNEAQ (reference sequence). The V and J ends lost 5 bases and 1 base respectively, with 11 bases between them. The CDR3 is 14 amino acids. CDR3: CASSRGGTNTEAFF. The CDR3 DNA is TGTGCCAGCAGCCGCGGGGGCACGAACACTGAAGCTTTCTTT.

This clonotype appeared a few times. This chain uses TRBV20-1 with TRBJ1-2; TRBD1 aligns across 7 bases. This CDR3 contains 15 residues. CDR1 DFQATT and CDR2 SNEGSKA come from the germline V gene (reference sequence). V gave up 1 base and J gave up 2 bases; unmatched junction bases: 7. CDR3 sequence reads: CSARASRGPNYGYTF. In DNA form, the CDR3 reads TGCAGTGCTAGAGCCTCTAGGGGGCCCAACTATGGCTACACCTTC.